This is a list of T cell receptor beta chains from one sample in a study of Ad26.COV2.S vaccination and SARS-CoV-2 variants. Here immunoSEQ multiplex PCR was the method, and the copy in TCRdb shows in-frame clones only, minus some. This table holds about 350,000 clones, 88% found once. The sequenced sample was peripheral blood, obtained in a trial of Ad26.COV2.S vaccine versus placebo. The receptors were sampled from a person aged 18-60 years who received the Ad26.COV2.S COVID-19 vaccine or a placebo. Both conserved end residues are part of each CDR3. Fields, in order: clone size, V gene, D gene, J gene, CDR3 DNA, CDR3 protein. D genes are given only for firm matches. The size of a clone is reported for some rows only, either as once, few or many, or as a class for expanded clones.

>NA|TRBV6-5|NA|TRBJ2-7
TGTGCCAGCAGTTACTCGACCGGAATCTACGAGCAGTACTTC
CASSYSTGIYEQYF
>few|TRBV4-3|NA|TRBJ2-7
TGCGCCAGCAGCCAGATGCTAGCGTCCCACGAGCAGTACTTC
CASSQMLASHEQYF
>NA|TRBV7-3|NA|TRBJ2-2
TGTGCCAGCAGCTTAACCCGGGGTGTGAGCACCGGGGAGCTGTTTTTT
CASSLTRGVSTGELFF
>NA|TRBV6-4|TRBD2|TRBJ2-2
TGTGCCAGCACCACCCCGTTGCCTAGCGGGTGGAACACCGGGGAGCTGTTTTTT
CASTTPLPSGWNTGELFF
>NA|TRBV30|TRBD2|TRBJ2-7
TGTGCCTGGAGTGAGTCGGGGGGTAACTACGAGCAGTACTTC
CAWSESGGNYEQYF
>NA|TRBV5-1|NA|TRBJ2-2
TGCGCCAGCAGCTTCCGGGGGTGGGAGCTGTTTTTT
CASSFRGWELFF
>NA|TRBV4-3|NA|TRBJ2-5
TGCGCCAGCAGCCAAGGGGACAGCGGGGGACAAGAGACCCAGTACTTC
CASSQGDSGGQETQYF
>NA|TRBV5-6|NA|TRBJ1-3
TGTGCCAGCAGGGGGGAGGGCGGCGGAAACACCATATATTTT
CASRGEGGGNTIYF
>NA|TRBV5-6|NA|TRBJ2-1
TGTGCCAGCAGCTTTCGTTTTGTCGCCAATGAGCAGTTCTTC
CASSFRFVANEQFF
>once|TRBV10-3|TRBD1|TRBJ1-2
TGTGCCATCAGTGAGTCGGGGGACAGGGGTCACTATGGCTACACCTTC
CAISESGDRGHYGYTF
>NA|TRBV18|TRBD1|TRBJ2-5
TGTGCCAGCTCACCCGCGGCAGGGGGCTTCAGTGAGACCCAGTACTTC
CASSPAAGGFSETQYF
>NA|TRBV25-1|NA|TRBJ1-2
TGTGCCAGCAGGGAAGACGACCTACTAGGCTACACCTTC
CASREDDLLGYTF
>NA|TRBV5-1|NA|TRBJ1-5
TGCGCCAGCAGCTTGGGGGTGGAGAATCAGCCCCAGCATTTT
CASSLGVENQPQHF
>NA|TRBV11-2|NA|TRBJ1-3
TGTGCCAGCAGCTTAGAGGGTTCTGGAAACACCATATATTTT
CASSLEGSGNTIYF
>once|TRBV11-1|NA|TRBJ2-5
TGTGCCAGCAGCCCACTAGACTCCGAAGAGACCCAGTACTTC
CASSPLDSEETQYF
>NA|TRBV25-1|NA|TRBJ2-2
TGTGCCAGTCAAGGGATTCGACGGGGCGGGGAGCTGTTTTTT
CASQGIRRGGELFF
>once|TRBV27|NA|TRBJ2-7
TGTGCCAGCAGTTTTAAGGGACCTTTATACGAGCAGTACTTC
CASSFKGPLYEQYF
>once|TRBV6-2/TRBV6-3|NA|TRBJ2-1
TGTGCCAGCAGTTGGGTATATGAGCAGTTCTTC
CASSWVYEQFF
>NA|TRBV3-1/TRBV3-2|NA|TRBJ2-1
TGTGCCAGCAGCCAAGATAGGGGACTCTCCGGGGCCAATGAGCAGTTCTTC
CASSQDRGLSGANEQFF
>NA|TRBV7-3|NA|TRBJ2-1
TGTGCCAGCAGCCCTGAAATGATGGGCCTCGGAGGATACAATGAGCAGTTCTTC
CASSPEMMGLGGYNEQFF
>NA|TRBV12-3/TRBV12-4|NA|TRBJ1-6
TGTGCCAGCAGTTTAGGAACTTCACCCCTCCACTTT
CASSLGTSPLHF
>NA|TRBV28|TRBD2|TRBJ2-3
TGTGCCAGCAGCCCACTAGCGGCAGATACGCAGTATTTT
CASSPLAADTQYF
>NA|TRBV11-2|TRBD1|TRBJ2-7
TGTGCCAGCAGCTCCCGGGACAGGGGGTACCACGAGCAGTACTTC
CASSSRDRGYHEQYF
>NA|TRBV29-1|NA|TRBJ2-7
TGCAGCGTTTCGACCGGGAGCTCCTACGAGCAGTACTTC
CSVSTGSSYEQYF
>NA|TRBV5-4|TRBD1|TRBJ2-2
TGTGCCAGCAGCTTGGTGGGACAGGGTTTCTCCGGGGAGCTGTTTTTT
CASSLVGQGFSGELFF
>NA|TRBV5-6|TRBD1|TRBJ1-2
TGTGCCAGCAGCCCGACAGGGGATAACTATGGCTACACCTTC
CASSPTGDNYGYTF
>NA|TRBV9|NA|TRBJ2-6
TGTGCCAGCAGCGTAAGGGGTGCTGGGGCCAACGTCCTGACTTTC
CASSVRGAGANVLTF
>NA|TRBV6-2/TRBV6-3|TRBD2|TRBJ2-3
TGTGCCAGCAGTTATTTTAGCGGGAGGGCCGCAGATACGCAGTATTTT
CASSYFSGRAADTQYF
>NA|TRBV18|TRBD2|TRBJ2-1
TGTGCCAGCTCACCACAGGCGGGAGTTTACAATGAGCAGTTCTTC
CASSPQAGVYNEQFF
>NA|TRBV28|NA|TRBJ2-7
TGTGCCAGCAGCTCAGTTCGAGGGCAGTACTTC
CASSSVRGQYF
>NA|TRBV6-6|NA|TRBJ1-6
TGTGCCAGCAGTTACGCGGGGTCGGATTCACCCCTCCACTTT
CASSYAGSDSPLHF
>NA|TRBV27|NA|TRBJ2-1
TGTGCCAGCAGTTTGTCACAGGCGTCCTACAATGAGCAGTTCTTC
CASSLSQASYNEQFF
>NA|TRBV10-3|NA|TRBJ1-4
TGTGCCGTCGCCCATGACAGTCTTAATGAAAAACTGTTTTTT
CAVAHDSLNEKLFF
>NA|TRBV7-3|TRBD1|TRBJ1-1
TGTGCCAGCAGCTTAGGGACAGGCTCCACTGAAGCTTTCTTT
CASSLGTGSTEAFF
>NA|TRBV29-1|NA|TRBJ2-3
TGCAGCGCCTTAAGCCGGGGTGGAGATACGCAGTATTTT
CSALSRGGDTQYF
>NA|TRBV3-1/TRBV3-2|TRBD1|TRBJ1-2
TGTGCCAGCAGCCAGGGACAGGCCGCCTCTGGAGGTGGCTACACCTTC
CASSQGQAASGGGYTF
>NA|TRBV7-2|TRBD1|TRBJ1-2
TGTGCCAGCAGCCCCACAGGACAGGGGGCTGGAGGCTACACCTTC
CASSPTGQGAGGYTF
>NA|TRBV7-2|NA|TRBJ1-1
TGTGCCAGCAGCAGAGACAGATACACTGAAGCTTTCTTT
CASSRDRYTEAFF
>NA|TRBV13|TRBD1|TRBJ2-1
TGTGCCAGCAGGGAGTACAGGGGTTCCTCCTACAATGAGCAGTTCTTC
CASREYRGSSYNEQFF
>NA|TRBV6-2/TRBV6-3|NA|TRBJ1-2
TGTGCCAGCAGTAGTGGTTATGGCTACACCTTC
CASSSGYGYTF
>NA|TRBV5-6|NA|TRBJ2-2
TGTGCCAGCAGCCCATGGGGGGTGAACACCGGGGAGCTGTTTTTT
CASSPWGVNTGELFF
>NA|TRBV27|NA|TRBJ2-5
TGTGCCAGCAGTTATGGGGAGGCCCAGTACTTC
CASSYGEAQYF
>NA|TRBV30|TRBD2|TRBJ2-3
TGTGCCTGGAGTGGTGGCGGGGGGTCTGGAGATACGCAGTATTTT
CAWSGGGGSGDTQYF
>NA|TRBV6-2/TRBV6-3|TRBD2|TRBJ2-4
TGTGCCAGCAGTTTAGCGGGGGCCCTACAGTACTTC
CASSLAGALQYF
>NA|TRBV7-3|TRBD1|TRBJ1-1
TGTGCCAGCAGCTTAATAGGACAGGGGTTGGCTGAAGCTTTCTTT
CASSLIGQGLAEAFF
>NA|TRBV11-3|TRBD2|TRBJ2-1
TGTGCCAGCAGCCTGAGGGCGGGGGGCAATGAGCAGTTCTTC
CASSLRAGGNEQFF
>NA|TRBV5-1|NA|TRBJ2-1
TGCGCCAGCAGCTTGGTAGCTAGTCCCAATGAGCAGTTCTTC
CASSLVASPNEQFF
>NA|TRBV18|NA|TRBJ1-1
TGTGCCAGCTCACCAGCAGGGACCAGGAACACTGAAGCTTTCTTT
CASSPAGTRNTEAFF
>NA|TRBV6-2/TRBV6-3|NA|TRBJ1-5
TGTGCCAGCAGTTACTCCGTCAGGCACATCGGGGGTCAGCCCCAGCATTTT
CASSYSVRHIGGQPQHF
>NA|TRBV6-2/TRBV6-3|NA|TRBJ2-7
TGTGCCAGCAGTCTCCTAGCCCACGAGCAGTACTTC
CASSLLAHEQYF
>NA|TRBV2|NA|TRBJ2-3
TGTGCCAGCAGTGCTAGCGTATTCACAGATACGCAGTATTTT
CASSASVFTDTQYF
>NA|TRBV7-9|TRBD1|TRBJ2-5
TGTGCCAGCAGCTTTAAGGGGGCGAGGGAGACCCAGTACTTC
CASSFKGARETQYF
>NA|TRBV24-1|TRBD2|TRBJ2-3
TGTGCCACCAGTGATTATGGCGGGGGACCCTTTGATACGCAGTATTTT
CATSDYGGGPFDTQYF
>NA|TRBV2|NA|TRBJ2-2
TGTGCCAGCAGGGACAGTTGGAACACCGGGGAGCTGTTTTTT
CASRDSWNTGELFF
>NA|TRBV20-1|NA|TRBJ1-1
TGCAGTGCTAGTTTCCCTACCCGGGGGAACACTGAAGCTTTCTTT
CSASFPTRGNTEAFF